Listed here is a single T cell receptor beta chain. The sample belongs to a study of shared clonotypes between healthy human individuals. Method: immunoSEQ multiplex PCR; TCRdb's copy keeps in-frame clones and lacks some. Here the sample spans some 300,000 clones, roughly 70% being singletons. The TCR originated in a man aged 25-45 years in good health. The source material was memory CD4+ T cells sorted from blood. Subset described: CD45RA-negative fraction.

The CDR3 DNA reads TGCAGCGTTGAGCTGGGGGGTAGGGAGCAGTACTTC. Residues: CSVELGGREQYF. This chain links TRBV29-1 with TRBJ2-7, with a tentative D call TRBD2 (6 bases). V shed 3 bases and J shed 7 bases, with 13 bases lying between them. This CDR3 comprises 12 residues. Germline assignment: CDR1 SQVTM and CDR2 ANQGSEA.